At least ten counts were recorded for the clone carrying this T cell receptor beta chain. What the library attached to individual cDNA molecules were unique molecular identifiers. MiXCR, applied by TCRdb to the RACE reads, yields one record per CDR3 protein. The sample has more than 300,000 distinct CDR3 sequences, roughly 5% seen once. Germline CDR1 reads MNHEY; CDR2 reads SVGAGI. This CDR3 comprises 14 residues. V was shortened by 0 bases and J by 7 bases, with 12 bases between the two germline ends. Time point given: pre-sensitization, week 0. Treatment meaning: therapeutic diphenylcyclopropenone sensitization with weekly scalp DPC. Venepuncture was done earlier than the placement of each patch test. Total RNA was isolated from whole blood that had not been fractionated. This sample was included in a study of human T cells and chemical hapten exposure. Study-level information: Small pooled library volume differences mainly caused per-sample TCR yield variation.

The source of this sequence is a woman between 50 and 59 years old with alopecia areata. Some clones in this sample may be carry-over from other donors' samples. The chain employs TRBV6-5 and TRBJ1-1, with no clear D. The specimen was whole blood, collected in connection with sensitization to the hapten diphenylcyclopropenone (DPC). In DNA, the CDR3 is TGTGCCAGCAGTTACTCCTGGGAACTTCGTGAAGCTTTCTTT. Protein sequence: CASSYSWELREAFF.